Listed here are 9 T cell receptor beta chains from one sample, sequenced in a study of shared clonotypes between healthy human individuals. This table comes from immunoSEQ multiplex PCR, and its TCRdb copy is limited to in-frame clones, with some not included. The sample includes some 360,000 clones, less than 75% of them seen just once. Material for sequencing was memory CD4+ T cells sorted from blood. Stated subset: CD45RA-negative fraction. The receptors derive from a man aged 30 to 39 in good health.

The rearrangement joins TRBV28 to TRBJ1-4, with D unclear. The V gene lost 4 bases and the J gene lost 4 bases, with 13 bases spanning the gap. The CDR3 has 15 residues. The V gene's germline CDR1 is MDHEN and CDR2 SYDVKM. CDR3 region: CASSSRDGINEKLFF. The CDR3, as DNA: TGTGCCAGCAGTTCTAGAGACGGGATTAATGAAAAACTGTTTTTT.

J is TRBJ1-4 and V is TRBV6-1, with D uncertain. V dropped 2 bases and J dropped 8 bases, with 12 bases sitting between them. Germline V lookup: CDR1 MNHNS, CDR2 SASEGT. The CDR3 is 14 residues long. CDR3 DNA sequence: TGTGCCAGCAGTGAACAATACGGGGAGGAAAAACTGTTTTTT. It is translated as CASSEQYGEEKLFF.

V gene TRBV4-2 combines with J gene TRBJ2-5, with 13 bases aligning to TRBD2. This CDR3 comprises 17 residues. J lost 10 bases, V lost 6 bases, and 17 bases had no gene match. The germline V gene has CDR1 LGHNA and CDR2 YNFKEQ. This chain's CDR3 is CASSLNPTTSGGRSQYF. CDR3 nucleotides: TGTGCCAGCAGTCTGAACCCAACGACTAGCGGGGGGAGGAGCCAGTACTTC.

This clone occurred a few times. CDR3 bases: TGCAGCGTCCAGACAAGAATCTACACTGAAGCTTTCTTT. Protein: CSVQTRIYTEAFF. The chain carries TRBV29-1 and TRBJ1-1; D unresolved. The germline V and J ends were trimmed by 6 bases and 3 bases, with 14 bases remaining between them. The length of the CDR3 is 13 residues. From germline, CDR1 is SQVTM and CDR2 ANQGSEA.

The CDR3 here is CASSYPSTGNEKLFF. The DNA of the CDR3 is TGTGCCAGCAGTTACCCTTCGACGGGTAATGAAAAACTGTTTTTT. The chain couples TRBV6-6 to TRBJ1-4; D unclear. Germline lookup yields CDR1 MNHNY and CDR2 SVGAGI (reference sequence). V lost 2 bases and J lost 4, with 11 bases in between. The length of the CDR3 is 15 residues.

The chain has TRBV18 and TRBJ1-1; D uncertain. With 2 bases removed from V and 0 bases from J, the gap between germline ends came to 7 bases. Germline V gives CDR1 KGHSH, CDR2 LQKENI. The length of the CDR3 is 14 residues. The DNA of the CDR3 is TGTGCCAGCTCACCATCGTCCGTGAACACTGAAGCTTTCTTT. It yields the protein CASSPSSVNTEAFF.

V is TRBV11-2 and J is TRBJ2-5; 9 bases fit TRBD2. Germline CDR1 and CDR2: SGHAT and FQNNGV. The CDR3 consists of 15 residues. The V gene end was trimmed by 3 bases and the J gene end by 4 bases; junction bases not matched to a gene: 6. As DNA, the CDR3 is TGTGCCAGCAGCTTGGGCGGGAGGGCCGGAGAGACCCAGTACTTC. This gives the protein CASSLGGRAGETQYF. The whole variable domain, filled in from reference TRBV11-2 and TRBJ2-5, reads EAGVAQSPRYKIIEKRQSVAFWCNPISGHATLYWYQQILGQGPKLLIQFQNNGVVDDSQLPKDRFSAERLKGVDSTLKIQPAKLEDSAVYLCASSLGGRAGETQYFGPGTRLLVL.

The J gene is TRBJ2-7, the V gene TRBV6-1, with D possibly TRBD1 on 6 matching bases. CDR3 length: 14 amino acids. The V gene lost 2 bases and the J gene lost 5 bases, with 13 bases spanning the gap. Germline CDR1 reads MNHNS; CDR2 reads SASEGT. The CDR3 reads CASSEHYREHEQYF. CDR3 nucleotides: TGTGCCAGCAGTGAACACTACAGGGAGCACGAGCAGTACTTC.

In regard to this clone: The sample has other DNA sequences that encode this CDR3 too. This chain links TRBV18 with TRBJ2-6; possible D gene TRBD2, 6 bases. The V end was cut by 6 bases, the J end by 1 base, with 7 bases between. Looked up from germline, CDR1 is KGHSH and CDR2 is LQKENI. The CDR3 sequence is 14 residues long. The DNA of the CDR3 is TGTGCCAGCTCGCGGGGTTCTGGGGCCAACGTCCTGACTTTC. It is translated as CASSRGSGANVLTF.